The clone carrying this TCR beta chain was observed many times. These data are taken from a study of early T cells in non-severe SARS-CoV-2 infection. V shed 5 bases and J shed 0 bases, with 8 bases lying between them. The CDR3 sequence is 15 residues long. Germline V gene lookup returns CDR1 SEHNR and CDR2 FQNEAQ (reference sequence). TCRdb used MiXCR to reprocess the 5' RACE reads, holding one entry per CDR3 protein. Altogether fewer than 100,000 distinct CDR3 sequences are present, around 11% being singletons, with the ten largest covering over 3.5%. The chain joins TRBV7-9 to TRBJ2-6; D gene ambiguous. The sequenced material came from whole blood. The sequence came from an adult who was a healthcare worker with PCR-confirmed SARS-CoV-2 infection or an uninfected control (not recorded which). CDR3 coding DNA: TGTGCCAGCAGCCAAGGGTACTCTGGGGCCAACGTCCTGACTTTC. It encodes CASSQGYSGANVLTF.